These 24 T cell receptor beta chains came from one sample sequenced in a study of regulatory T cells in long-lasting Graves disease. The time point was: persistent/refractory GD, antithyroid drugs over 5 years with positive TRAb. There was RNA extracted from PBMCs, and the TCR library was made from it. Researchers made TCR beta libraries by using iRepertoire HTBI primers and running Arm-PCR on CDR3 regions. TCRdb re-called the multiplex PCR reads with MiXCR, one entry per CDR3 protein. This table has roughly 500,000 distinct CDR3 sequences, roughly 21% appearing once. Sequenced material: peripheral blood mononuclear cells (PBMCs), taken when the disease was refractory, from a patient treated with antithyroid drugs. These receptors came from a female donor with Graves disease.

This clonotype was observed at least ten times. The CDR3 reads CASSAGTSGGAETQYF. DNA for the CDR3: TGTGCCAGCAGCGCCGGGACTAGCGGGGGGGCGGAGACCCAGTACTTC. The rearrangement uses TRBV11-2 and TRBJ2-5; 16 nucleotides align to TRBD2. With V trimmed by 5 bases and J by 5 bases, 5 bases remained unmatched. The germline V gene encodes CDR1 SGHAT and CDR2 FQNNGV. The CDR3 has 16 amino acids.

This clonotype was found once. This rearrangement joins TRBV5-5 to TRBJ2-3, with 7 bases matching TRBD1. The CDR3 spans 16 residues. Germline V lookup: CDR1 SGHKS, CDR2 YYEKEE (reference sequence). Germline trimming cut 5 bases from V and 0 bases from J; bases unmatched to any gene: 9. The CDR3 here is CASRPRQGESTDTQYF. CDR3 nucleotide sequence: TGTGCCAGCAGGCCCCGACAGGGAGAGAGCACAGATACGCAGTATTTT.

The chain combines TRBV13 with TRBJ1-2; D is undetermined. Trimming took 5 bases from V and 7 from J, leaving 17 bases between them. This CDR3 comprises 14 residues. Per the germline V gene, CDR1 is PRHDT and CDR2 is FYEKMQ (reference sequence). The CDR3 region has the DNA TGTGCCAGCAGCGAGGACCGACTCCTGGGTGGCTACACCTTC. Translation gives CASSEDRLLGGYTF.

This clonotype was seen repeatedly, ten times or more. The chain couples TRBV28 to TRBJ1-4; unclear D gene. Germline CDR1 reads MDHEN; CDR2 reads SYDVKM. The CDR3 covers 13 residues. With 3 bases removed from V and 8 bases from J, the gap between germline ends came to 10 bases. The DNA for the CDR3 is TGTGCCAGCAGTTTTTCCGGAAACGAAAAACTGTTTTTT. The encoded protein is CASSFSGNEKLFF. Looking up the rest from reference TRBV28 and TRBJ1-4 gives the full variable domain: DVKVTQSSRYLVKRTGEKVFLECVQDMDHENMFWYRQDPGLGLRLIYFSYDVKMKEKGDIPEGYSVSREKKERFSLILESASTNQTSMYLCASSFSGNEKLFFGSGTQLSVL.

The chain employs TRBV28 and TRBJ2-1; TRBD2 matches 14 bases. The CDR3 contains 14 residues. V lost 7 bases, J lost 9 bases, and 5 bases stayed unmatched. Looked up from germline, CDR1 is MDHEN and CDR2 is SYDVKM. The CDR3, as DNA: TGTGCCAGCAATCCGGGACTAGCGGGAGTTGAGCAGTTCTTC. This encodes CASNPGLAGVEQFF.

This clonotype was recorded a few times. This chain links TRBV5-1 with TRBJ2-7, with a weak D call TRBD1 (7 bases). V was shortened by 4 bases and J by 1 base, with 15 bases between the two germline ends. This CDR3 is 15 amino acids long. The germline gives CDR1 SGHRS, CDR2 YFSETQ. In DNA form, the CDR3 reads TGCGCCAGCAGCGCTATACAGGGGAGGTCCTACGAGCAGTACTTC. Its translation is CASSAIQGRSYEQYF.

The V gene is TRBV5-1, the J gene TRBJ1-2; a possible D gene is TRBD1 (6 bases). Germline V gene lookup returns CDR1 SGHRS and CDR2 YFSETQ. The CDR3 covers 15 residues. Trimming removed 4 bases at V and 6 bases at J, with 19 bases between. CDR3 nucleotide sequence: TGCGCCAGCAGCCCCCAATGGGGGGCCGTGGATGGCTACACCTTC. Translating it yields CASSPQWGAVDGYTF.

As regards this clonotype: A much more abundant neighbour one base away suggests this may be a read error. V gene TRBV10-3 combines with J gene TRBJ1-1; TRBD1 matches 9 bases. Unmatched junction bases numbered 5, after V lost 6 bases and J lost 3 bases. In germline, CDR1 is ENHRY, CDR2 SYGVKD. There are 14 residues in the CDR3. CDR3 sequence: CAIRGDRADTEAFF. The CDR3 nucleotides read TGTGCCATCAGGGGGGACAGGGCGGACACTGAAGCTTTCTTT.

This clonotype was found a few times. This chain joins TRBV6-7 and TRBJ1-5; D gene unclear. TRBV6-7 is identified as an open reading frame with a role that is uncertain. The CDR3 has 16 residues. With 1 base removed from V and 1 base from J, the gap between germline ends came to 11 bases. In DNA form, the CDR3 reads TGTGCCAGCAGTTACTGGGAGTATCGGAGCAATCAGCCCCAGCATTTT. It is translated as CASSYWEYRSNQPQHF.

This clonotype was counted many times. The chain links TRBV28 to TRBJ2-4, with D perhaps TRBD1 (6 bases). Germline lookup yields CDR1 MDHEN and CDR2 SYDVKM. The CDR3 length is 15 residues. V was clipped by 3 bases and J by 0 bases, with 9 bases between them. The CDR3 nucleotides read TGTGCCAGCAGTTTCAGGGGAACAGCCAAAAACATTCAGTACTTC. It translates to CASSFRGTAKNIQYF.

This chain connects TRBV6-1 to TRBJ2-5; 10 bases are shared with TRBD2. V shed 7 bases and J 2 bases; nucleotides not matched to a gene: 16. Germline V lookup: CDR1 MNHNS, CDR2 SASEGT. This CDR3 region has 18 residues. CDR3 region: CASTGLAGVSGPQETQYF. The CDR3 region has the DNA TGTGCCAGCACGGGGCTAGCGGGGGTTTCAGGACCTCAAGAGACCCAGTACTTC.

V usage is TRBV5-4 and J usage is TRBJ2-5, with TRBD2 matching 14 bases. V lost 3 bases, J lost 4 bases, and 5 bases stayed unmatched. The CDR3 totals 16 residues. Germline assignment: CDR1 SGHNT and CDR2 YYREEE (reference sequence). CDR3 residues: CASSSGTSGSRETQYF. CDR3 bases: TGTGCCAGCAGCTCCGGGACTAGCGGGAGCCGAGAGACCCAGTACTTC.

This chain links TRBV5-8 with TRBJ2-5, with 7 bases matching TRBD1. Germline V CDR1 and CDR2: SGHTS, YDEGEE. This CDR3 has 15 residues. The ends lost 4 bases at V and 1 base at J; junction bases unmatched: 7. CDR3 region: CASSPTGMVQETQYF. In nucleotides, the CDR3 is TGTGCCAGCAGCCCGACAGGGATGGTCCAAGAGACCCAGTACTTC.

This clonotype was observed a few times. The CDR3 protein is CASRDIHNTEAFF. DNA of the CDR3: TGTGCCAGCAGGGACATTCATAACACTGAAGCTTTCTTT. The J gene is TRBJ1-1, the V gene TRBV6-1; D may be TRBD1 (5 bases). The V end was cut by 6 bases, the J end by 2 bases, with 10 bases between. Germline CDR1 is MNHNS and CDR2 is SASEGT. The CDR3 length is 13 residues.

There are a few counts of this clonotype. The chain recombines TRBV19 with TRBJ2-7, with a weak D call TRBD2 (6 bases). The germline V gene encodes CDR1 LNHDA and CDR2 SQIVND (reference sequence). V lost 5 bases, J lost 1 base, and 12 bases lay in between. The CDR3 sequence is 14 residues long. CDR3 region: CASSPIAESYEQYF. The CDR3 nucleotides read TGTGCCAGTAGTCCGATAGCGGAATCCTACGAGCAGTACTTC.

This clonotype has ten or more counts. The V gene is TRBV6-1, the J gene TRBJ1-4, with D perhaps TRBD1 (6 bases). CDR3 length: 11 residues. CDR1 and CDR2 (germline): MNHNS, SASEGT. V was clipped by 7 bases and J by 11 bases, with 11 bases between them. CDR3 region: CASKGEEKLFF. CDR3 nucleotide sequence: TGTGCCAGCAAGGGGGAAGAGAAACTGTTTTTT.

V and J are TRBV6-1 and TRBJ2-5; perhaps D is TRBD1 or TRBD2 (5 bases each). The J call could be wrong; TRBJ2-1 is a better fit for the DNA end. Germline V CDR1 and CDR2: MNHNS, SASEGT. The CDR3 spans 17 residues. CDR3 bases: TGTGCCAGCAGTCCAGGGCGCGGGTTAAGCTCCTACAATGAGCAGTTCTTC. This gives the protein CASSPGRGLSSYNEQFF.

This clonotype appeared a few times. CDR3 sequence: CASSGSRTTGTGGYTF. As DNA, the CDR3 is TGTGCCAGCAGCGGATCGCGGACAACAGGCACGGGTGGCTACACCTTC. The chain employs TRBV9 and TRBJ1-2; a weak D match, TRBD1 (5 bases). The V and J ends lost 3 bases and 7 bases respectively, with 22 bases between them. CDR3 size: 16 residues. Germline CDR1 is SGDLS and CDR2 is YYNGEE.

This clonotype was seen more than once but under ten times. This chain joins TRBV28 and TRBJ2-4; a possible D gene is TRBD1 (6 bases). The CDR3 has 15 residues. Germline V gene lookup returns CDR1 MDHEN and CDR2 SYDVKM. V gave up 3 bases and J gave up 11 bases, with 20 bases separating them. CDR3 region: CASSLEPDRSRLQYF. The CDR3 DNA is TGTGCCAGCAGTTTGGAACCTGACAGGTCTAGGCTTCAGTACTTC.

This chain links TRBV28 with TRBJ2-1, with TRBD2 identical over 7 bases. Germline CDR1 MDHEN, CDR2 SYDVKM. The CDR3 length is 15 residues. Trimming took 4 bases from V and 8 from J; bases not matched to a gene: 11. CDR3 residues: CASSSRLASRDEQFF. The CDR3 DNA is TGTGCCAGCAGTTCCCGACTAGCATCTAGGGATGAGCAGTTCTTC.

This clonotype was detected a few times. This chain uses TRBV20-1 with TRBJ1-2; D gene ambiguous. In germline, CDR1 is DFQATT, CDR2 SNEGSKA (reference sequence). The CDR3 sequence is 14 residues long. Between the trimmed V and J ends, which lost 5 bases and 4 bases, there was a span of 17 bases. Here the CDR3 DNA reads TGCAGTGCTCAAGAACAACCCGGGAGCTATGGCTACACCTTC. Encoded protein: CSAQEQPGSYGYTF.

This clonotype was found many times. This chain connects TRBV12-5 to TRBJ2-7; 9 nucleotides align to TRBD1. Germline CDR1 is LGHNT and CDR2 is FRNRAP. With 4 bases clipped from V and 4 bases from J, the junction kept 8 bases outside the gene matches. The CDR3 extends over 15 amino acids. CDR3 amino acids: CASGYPGQGIYEQYF. The CDR3 DNA sequence: TGTGCTAGTGGTTATCCGGGACAGGGTATATACGAGCAGTACTTC.

The table lists this clonotype with a count of one. V and J are TRBV29-1 and TRBJ1-2, with D possibly being TRBD1 (6 bases). There are 14 residues in the CDR3. Germline V gene sequence: CDR1 SQVTM, CDR2 ANQGSEA. V was cut by 4 bases and J by 5 bases, with 17 bases left in between. DNA for the CDR3: TGCAGCGTTGCCCCGCTCCAGGGGCCGTATGGCTACACCTTC. Translating it yields CSVAPLQGPYGYTF.

The table lists this clonotype with a few counts. The chain is built from TRBV10-3 and TRBJ1-3; the D gene is possibly TRBD1 (5 bases). Trimming left V 6 bases short and J 2 bases short, with 29 bases between. The CDR3 sequence is 20 residues long. The germline V gene has CDR1 ENHRY and CDR2 SYGVKD. CDR3 in DNA: TGTGCCATCAGCCAACTCTGGGGGGTCTCTCGCACCCTCCCTGGAAACACCATATATTTT. Translating it yields CAISQLWGVSRTLPGNTIYF.